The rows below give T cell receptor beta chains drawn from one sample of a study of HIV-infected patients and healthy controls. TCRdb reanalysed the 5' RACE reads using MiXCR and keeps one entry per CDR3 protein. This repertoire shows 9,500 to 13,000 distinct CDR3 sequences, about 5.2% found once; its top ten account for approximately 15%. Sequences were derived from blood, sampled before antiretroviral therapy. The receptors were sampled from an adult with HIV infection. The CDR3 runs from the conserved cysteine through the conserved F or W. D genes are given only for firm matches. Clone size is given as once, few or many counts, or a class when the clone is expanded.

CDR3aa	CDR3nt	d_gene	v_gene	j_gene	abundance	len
CATLSGANVLTF	TGTGCCACCCTCTCTGGGGCCAACGTCCTGACTTTC	-	TRBV6-2/TRBV6-3	TRBJ2-6	many	12
CASSQVGLLYF	TGTGCCAGCAGCCAAGTAGGCCTTCTGTACTTC	-	TRBV11-2	TRBJ2-7	many	11
CASRTGLAGRSDTQYF	TGTGCCAGCAGAACGGGACTAGCGGGAAGGTCGGATACGCAGTATTTT	TRBD2	TRBV6-2/TRBV6-3	TRBJ2-3	medium-sized	16
CATSRVGTSGRNEQFF	TGTGCCACCAGCAGAGTAGGGACTAGCGGGAGAAATGAGCAGTTCTTC	TRBD2	TRBV15	TRBJ2-1	medium-sized	16
CASSFTGTTNTGELFF	TGTGCCAGCAGCTTTACCGGGACAACTAACACCGGGGAGCTGTTTTTT	-	TRBV7-8	TRBJ2-2	medium-sized	16
CASSQEGSETQYF	TGCGCCAGCAGCCAAGAGGGATCGGAGACCCAGTACTTC	-	TRBV4-1	TRBJ2-5	medium-sized	13
CASTPWARDGNTIYF	TGTGCCAGCACCCCGTGGGCAAGGGATGGAAACACCATATATTTT	-	TRBV7-2	TRBJ1-3	many	15
CASSKEGRRSYEQYF	TGTGCCAGCAGCAAAGAAGGCAGGAGAAGCTACGAGCAGTACTTC	-	TRBV21-1	TRBJ2-7	many	15
CASSSLGAAGNTQYF	TGTGCCAGCAGCTCCCTAGGGGCGGCGGGAAATACGCAGTATTTT	-	TRBV12-3/TRBV12-4	TRBJ2-3	many	15
CASSPLAGEEQDTQYF	TGTGCCAGCAGCCCCCTAGCGGGAGAAGAACAAGATACGCAGTATTTT	TRBD2	TRBV7-9	TRBJ2-3	many	16
CASRRDLPENEQFF	TGTGCCAGCAGACGGGACCTTCCTGAAAATGAGCAGTTCTTC	-	TRBV2	TRBJ2-1	medium-sized	14
CASSGREGAIGYTF	TGTGCCAGCAGTGGCCGAGAGGGGGCGATTGGCTACACCTTC	TRBD1	TRBV12-3/TRBV12-4	TRBJ1-2	many	14
CASSLGQGDNQPQHF	TGCGCCAGCAGCTTGGGACAGGGCGACAATCAGCCCCAGCATTTT	TRBD1	TRBV5-1	TRBJ1-5	many	15
CASSLVDASTDTQYF	TGTGCCAGCAGCTTAGTCGATGCTAGCACAGATACGCAGTATTTT	-	TRBV7-2	TRBJ2-3	medium-sized	15
CASSESRETQYF	TGCGCCAGCAGTGAGTCTCGAGAGACCCAGTACTTC	-	TRBV10-2	TRBJ2-5	many	12
CATALSGGPYNEQFF	TGTGCCACCGCCTTGTCAGGGGGCCCCTACAATGAGCAGTTCTTC	TRBD1	TRBV24-1	TRBJ2-1	many	15
CASSLLREQFF	TGTGCCAGCAGTTTATTGCGTGAGCAGTTCTTC	-	TRBV28	TRBJ2-1	many	11
CASSIIGEGPAGDTQYF	TGTGCCAGTAGTATAATTGGAGAGGGTCCCGCGGGAGATACGCAGTATTTT	-	TRBV19	TRBJ2-3	many	17
CASSLPPLTQYF	TGTGCCAGCAGTCTCCCGCCCCTTACGCAGTATTTT	-	TRBV12-3/TRBV12-4	TRBJ2-3	many	12
CASSIDRGTFYNEQFF	TGTGCCAGTAGTATAGATAGAGGGACTTTTTACAATGAGCAGTTCTTC	-	TRBV19	TRBJ2-1	many	16
CASSWGGGYEQYF	TGTGCCAGCAGCTGGGGGGGGGGGTACGAGCAGTACTTC	TRBD2	TRBV11-2	TRBJ2-7	many	13
CASRRTGGYWETQYF	TGTGCCAGCAGGCGGACAGGGGGCTACTGGGAGACCCAGTACTTC	TRBD1	TRBV6-5	TRBJ2-5	many	15
CASSLSSGQEQFF	TGTGCCAGCAGCTTATCATCAGGACAGGAGCAGTTCTTC	-	TRBV7-9	TRBJ2-1	many	13
CASSGTGKQPQHF	TGTGCCAGCAGTGGGACAGGGAAGCAGCCCCAGCATTTT	TRBD1	TRBV2	TRBJ1-5	many	13
CATAPDRGPYEQYF	TGTGCCACCGCGCCGGACAGGGGGCCCTACGAGCAGTACTTC	TRBD1	TRBV19	TRBJ2-7	many	14
CASSLDFNEQFF	TGTGCCAGCAGCCTGGACTTCAATGAGCAGTTCTTC	-	TRBV11-2	TRBJ2-1	medium-sized	12
CASSPWGGRETQYF	TGTGCCAGCAGCCCCTGGGGGGGCCGAGAGACCCAGTACTTC	-	TRBV7-8	TRBJ2-5	medium-sized	14
CASSRQGVLGNEQFF	TGTGCCAGCAGCAGACAGGGGGTTTTAGGCAATGAGCAGTTCTTC	TRBD1	TRBV6-1	TRBJ2-1	many	15
CASSLEPMYQETQYF	TGTGCCAGCAGCTTAGAACCGATGTACCAAGAGACCCAGTACTTC	-	TRBV11-2	TRBJ2-5	few	15
CASLAYRGGYTF	TGTGCCAGCTTAGCATACAGGGGCGGCTACACCTTC	TRBD1	TRBV6-6	TRBJ1-2	many	12
CASSPQGNEQFF	TGTGCCAGCAGTCCCCAGGGGAATGAGCAGTTCTTC	-	TRBV12-3/TRBV12-4	TRBJ2-1	many	12
CASSPQDEQYF	TGTGCCAGTAGTCCGCAAGACGAGCAGTACTTC	-	TRBV19	TRBJ2-7	many	11
CASKRDVSSYEQYF	TGTGCCAGTAAAAGGGACGTGAGCTCCTACGAGCAGTACTTC	-	TRBV19	TRBJ2-7	many	14
CSATGSNGYEQYF	TGCAGTGCTACAGGGTCGAATGGATACGAGCAGTACTTC	-	TRBV20-1	TRBJ2-7	medium-sized	13
CASRTRWGYQETQYF	TGTGCCAGCCGAACGAGGTGGGGATACCAAGAGACCCAGTACTTC	-	TRBV5-6	TRBJ2-5	many	15
CASGLQGGYEQYF	TGTGCTAGTGGTCTTCAGGGGGGCTACGAGCAGTACTTC	-	TRBV12-5	TRBJ2-7	many	13
CASSEVRREAFF	TGTGCCAGCAGTGAAGTTAGGCGTGAAGCTTTCTTT	-	TRBV6-1	TRBJ1-1	many	12
CASSPRSGPDAFF	TGTGCCAGTAGTCCCAGGTCGGGTCCTGACGCTTTCTTT	-	TRBV19	TRBJ1-1	medium-sized	13
CASSLAPSGLAGGYEYEQYF	TGTGCCAGCAGCTTAGCCCCCTCGGGACTAGCGGGAGGGTATGAGTACGAGCAGTACTTC	TRBD2	TRBV7-8	TRBJ2-7	many	20
CASSQDEGGDYGYTF	TGTGCCAGCAGCCAAGATGAGGGTGGTGACTATGGCTACACCTTC	-	TRBV4-2	TRBJ1-2	many	15
CAWSGGGWLAEQFF	TGTGCCTGGAGTGGGGGTGGGTGGTTAGCTGAGCAGTTCTTC	-	TRBV30	TRBJ2-1	many	14
CSVEWQGAYEQYF	TGCAGCGTTGAATGGCAGGGGGCGTACGAGCAGTACTTC	TRBD1	TRBV29-1	TRBJ2-7	many	13
CASSFGGNTGELFF	TGTGCCAGCAGTTTTGGGGGAAACACCGGGGAGCTGTTTTTT	-	TRBV28	TRBJ2-2	many	14
CATSSRLASGAYNEQFF	TGTGCCACCAGTAGTAGGTTGGCTAGCGGGGCCTACAATGAGCAGTTCTTC	TRBD2	TRBV24-1	TRBJ2-1	many	17
CSVEEGGIYNEQFF	TGCAGCGTTGAAGAAGGGGGCATTTACAATGAGCAGTTCTTC	TRBD1	TRBV29-1	TRBJ2-1	many	14
CASSWGSRDRQLKRGYTF	TGTGCCAGCAGCTGGGGATCAAGGGACAGACAATTAAAAAGGGGCTACACCTTC	TRBD1	TRBV2	TRBJ1-2	many	18
CSASGSSGTYNEQFF	TGCAGTGCTAGCGGATCTAGCGGGACGTACAATGAGCAGTTCTTC	TRBD2	TRBV20-1	TRBJ2-1	many	15
CASSPYNGQDEAFF	TGTGCCAGCAGTCCCTACAATGGACAGGACGAAGCTTTCTTT	TRBD1	TRBV28	TRBJ1-1	medium-sized	14
CASTRNQGAIDGYTF	TGTGCCAGTACCCGGAACCAGGGGGCAATCGATGGCTACACCTTC	TRBD1	TRBV19	TRBJ1-2	many	15
CASSETSGRNNEQFF	TGTGCCAGCAGCGAGACTAGCGGGAGGAACAATGAGCAGTTCTTC	TRBD2	TRBV5-4	TRBJ2-1	many	15
CAISEGNEQYF	TGTGCCATCAGTGAAGGTAACGAGCAGTACTTC	-	TRBV10-3	TRBJ2-7	medium-sized	11
CASTQTGSRALHF	TGTGCCAGCACCCAGACGGGCAGTAGAGCCCTCCACTTT	-	TRBV6-6	TRBJ1-6	many	13
CASRPGTREQYF	TGTGCCAGCAGACCTGGAACGAGGGAGCAGTACTTC	-	TRBV6-1	TRBJ2-7	many	12
CSAGLADTDTQYF	TGCAGTGCTGGACTAGCGGATACAGATACGCAGTATTTT	TRBD2	TRBV20-1	TRBJ2-3	many	13